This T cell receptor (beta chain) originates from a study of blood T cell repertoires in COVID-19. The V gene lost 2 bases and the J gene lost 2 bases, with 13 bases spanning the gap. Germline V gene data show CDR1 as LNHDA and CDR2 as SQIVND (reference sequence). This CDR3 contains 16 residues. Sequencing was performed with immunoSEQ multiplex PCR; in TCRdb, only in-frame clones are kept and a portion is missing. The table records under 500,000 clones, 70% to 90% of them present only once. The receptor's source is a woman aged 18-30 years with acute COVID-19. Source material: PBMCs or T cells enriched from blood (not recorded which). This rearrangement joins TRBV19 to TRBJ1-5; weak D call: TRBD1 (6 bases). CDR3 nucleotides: TGTGCCAGTAGTATAAGTGACAGGAACGGCAATCAGCCCCAGCATTTT. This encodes CASSISDRNGNQPQHF.